The rows below give T cell receptor beta chains drawn from one sample of a study of beta chain features in type 1 diabetes. The method was immunoSEQ multiplex PCR; TCRdb's version includes in-frame clones alone and lacks a portion of them. The repertoire holds under 900,000 clones, with roughly 17% as singletons. Material for sequencing was naive CD4+ T cells from blood. The receptor set was obtained from a woman aged 18-29 years in good health. CDR3s include the opening cysteine and the closing phenylalanine or tryptophan. The D gene is left open where the match is weak. Clone size, where shown, is once, few, many, or a class for clones that have expanded.

clone_size	d_call	v_call	j_call	cdr3_aa	cdr3_nt
few	-	TRBV7-8	TRBJ1-3	CASSPRTNPSGNTIYF	TGTGCCAGCAGCCCTCGGACTAACCCCTCTGGAAACACCATATATTTT
few	-	TRBV28	TRBJ2-2	CASSQGGSGELFF	TGTGCCAGCAGCCAGGGGGGCTCAGGGGAGCTGTTTTTT
-	TRBD1	TRBV5-4	TRBJ1-2	CASSLISGGSNGYTF	TGTGCCAGCAGCTTGATTTCAGGGGGCTCTAATGGCTACACCTTC
few	-	TRBV19	TRBJ2-7	CASSRGQGTSYEQYF	TGTGCCAGTAGTAGGGGCCAGGGGACCTCCTACGAGCAGTACTTC
few	TRBD1	TRBV5-4	TRBJ2-7	CASSQTGSHEQYF	TGTGCCAGCAGCCAGACAGGGTCGCACGAGCAGTACTTC
-	TRBD1	TRBV7-2	TRBJ2-1	CASSPLTGQSYNEQFF	TGTGCCAGCAGCCCTCTCACGGGACAGAGTTACAATGAGCAGTTCTTC
-	-	TRBV7-2	TRBJ2-3	CASSFWGTDTQYF	TGTGCCAGCAGCTTTTGGGGCACAGATACGCAGTATTTT
few	-	TRBV6-5	TRBJ2-2	CASSPFTGELFF	TGTGCCAGCAGTCCCTTCACCGGGGAGCTGTTTTTT
-	-	TRBV7-3	TRBJ2-1	CASSLAPRGNEQFF	TGTGCCAGCAGCTTAGCCCCCAGGGGCAATGAGCAGTTCTTC
few	-	TRBV15	TRBJ2-7	CAAGEKSSYEQYF	TGTGCCGCCGGGGAGAAGAGCTCCTACGAGCAGTACTTC
-	-	TRBV9	TRBJ2-3	CASSVGTQFKSPGTDTQYF	TGTGCCAGCAGCGTAGGGACTCAATTTAAATCTCCTGGGACAGATACGCAGTATTTT
few	-	TRBV7-3	TRBJ2-6	CASSLSRSGANVLTF	TGTGCCAGCAGCTTATCCCGCTCTGGGGCCAACGTCCTGACTTTC
-	TRBD2	TRBV19	TRBJ2-1	CASRKGSAGHNEQFF	TGTGCCAGTAGAAAAGGGTCAGCGGGACACAATGAGCAGTTCTTC
-	-	TRBV28	TRBJ2-5	CASSSIIQETQYF	TGTGCCAGCAGTTCAATCATTCAAGAGACCCAGTACTTC
-	TRBD1	TRBV5-1	TRBJ2-5	CASSLGRGLETQYF	TGCGCCAGCAGCTTGGGCAGGGGGCTAGAGACCCAGTACTTC
few	TRBD2	TRBV9	TRBJ2-1	CASSARLAGVHEQFF	TGTGCCAGCAGCGCCCGACTAGCGGGAGTGCATGAGCAGTTCTTC
few	TRBD2	TRBV5-1	TRBJ2-2	CASSLDSGRAITGELFF	TGCGCCAGCAGCTTGGATAGCGGGAGGGCCATTACCGGGGAGCTGTTTTTT
few	-	TRBV6-6	TRBJ2-5	CASAGGAETQYF	TGTGCCAGCGCAGGTGGCGCCGAGACCCAGTACTTC
-	-	TRBV5-1	TRBJ1-3	CASSEGRIQTGNTIYF	TGCGCCAGCAGCGAAGGACGGATCCAGACTGGAAACACCATATATTTT
few	-	TRBV7-9	TRBJ2-3	CASSLDIVGDTQYF	TGTGCCAGCAGCTTGGACATCGTAGGAGATACGCAGTATTTT
few	TRBD1	TRBV28	TRBJ1-4	CASRDRDSSAIEKLFF	TGTGCCAGCAGGGATCGGGACAGCTCCGCGATAGAAAAACTGTTTTTT
many	-	TRBV7-9	TRBJ1-5	CASSPKGPGEQPQHF	TGTGCCAGCAGCCCTAAAGGCCCGGGGGAGCAGCCCCAGCATTTT
-	TRBD2	TRBV7-2	TRBJ2-2	CASSYYSGRYTGELFF	TGTGCCAGCAGCTATTATAGCGGGAGGTACACCGGGGAGCTGTTTTTT
few	-	TRBV7-3	TRBJ2-7	CASSFLVPPYEQYF	TGTGCCAGCAGCTTCCTGGTCCCCCCCTACGAGCAGTACTTC
few	TRBD2	TRBV28	TRBJ2-1	CASSSRPGTRVGNEQFF	TGTGCCAGCAGTTCGCGTCCCGGGACTAGGGTTGGTAATGAGCAGTTCTTC
few	-	TRBV4-2	TRBJ1-1	CASSQVWLGEAFF	TGTGCCAGCAGCCAAGTCTGGCTGGGCGAGGCTTTCTTT
-	TRBD1	TRBV6-5	TRBJ1-2	CASSSTTGYNGYTF	TGTGCCAGCAGTTCTACGACAGGGTATAATGGCTACACCTTC
few	-	TRBV5-1	TRBJ2-7	CASSFSPGLGSYEQYF	TGCGCCAGCAGCTTTTCTCCGGGCCTGGGGTCGTACGAGCAGTACTTC
few	TRBD1	TRBV29-1	TRBJ1-2	CSGGTGDGYTF	TGCAGCGGAGGGACAGGGGATGGCTACACCTTC
-	-	TRBV19	TRBJ2-7	CASSTHYEQYF	TGTGCCAGTAGTACCCACTACGAGCAGTACTTC
-	TRBD1	TRBV19	TRBJ1-5	CASSQDWDRAYQPQHF	TGTGCCAGCAGCCAAGATTGGGACAGGGCTTATCAGCCCCAGCATTTT
-	-	TRBV28	TRBJ2-7	CASSLSGTSSYEQYF	TGTGCCAGCAGCCTATCCGGGACCAGCTCCTACGAGCAGTACTTC
-	-	TRBV7-3	TRBJ2-3	CASSPRATGGDTQYF	TGTGCCAGCAGCCCCAGGGCCACCGGGGGAGATACGCAGTATTTT
-	-	TRBV7-9	TRBJ2-3	CASSPRQNTQYF	TGTGCCAGCAGCCCCCGACAGAATACGCAGTATTTT
-	-	TRBV29-1	TRBJ2-3	CSVSRGSDTQYF	TGCAGCGTCTCCCGAGGGTCAGATACGCAGTATTTT
few	-	TRBV7-2	TRBJ2-2	CASSFGGTVGHGELFF	TGTGCCAGCAGCTTTGGCGGGACAGTCGGGCACGGGGAGCTGTTTTTT
few	-	TRBV7-2	TRBJ2-2	CASGRNTGELFF	TGTGCCAGCGGGCGTAACACCGGGGAGCTGTTTTTT
-	TRBD2	TRBV7-2	TRBJ2-3	CASSSRLASIVTQYF	TGTGCCAGCAGTTCTAGACTAGCTAGTATCGTTACGCAGTATTTT
-	TRBD2	TRBV6-5	TRBJ2-7	CASSYSTSGSVSEQYF	TGTGCCAGCAGTTACTCGACTAGCGGGAGTGTTTCCGAGCAGTACTTC
-	-	TRBV4-2	TRBJ2-1	CASSQAWTVVSNEQFF	TGTGCCAGCAGCCAAGCTTGGACGGTGGTTAGCAATGAGCAGTTCTTC
few	-	TRBV6-5	TRBJ1-2	CASSRLRNYGYTF	TGTGCCAGCAGTCGACTGAGAAACTATGGCTACACCTTC
-	-	TRBV6-5	TRBJ2-2	CASSYSLYGSTGELFF	TGTGCCAGCAGTTACTCGTTGTATGGGAGCACCGGGGAGCTGTTTTTT
few	TRBD1	TRBV5-1	TRBJ1-4	CASSQTGGGEKLFF	TGCGCCAGCAGCCAAACAGGGGGTGGCGAAAAACTGTTTTTT
few	-	TRBV28	TRBJ2-7	CASGAGNRPYEQYF	TGTGCCAGCGGGGCCGGGAACAGACCCTACGAGCAGTACTTC
once	-	TRBV7-2	TRBJ2-3	CASSLGGPDTQYF	TGTGCCAGCAGCTTAGGAGGACCGGATACGCAGTATTTT
few	-	TRBV7-2	TRBJ1-5	CASSMTGPTQPQHF	TGTGCCAGCAGCATGACCGGACCCACCCAGCCCCAGCATTTT
-	-	TRBV7-8	TRBJ2-2	CASSLVSGAIQSGELFF	TGTGCCAGCAGCTTAGTTTCAGGGGCAATCCAGTCCGGGGAGCTGTTTTTT
-	TRBD1	TRBV15	TRBJ1-2	CATKPGQGVRGYGYTF	TGTGCCACCAAACCGGGACAGGGTGTACGAGGATATGGCTACACCTTC
once	TRBD1	TRBV7-9	TRBJ2-6	CASSSRTGDGNVLTF	TGTGCCAGCAGTTCGCGGACAGGGGATGGCAACGTCCTGACTTTC
-	-	TRBV28	TRBJ2-1	CASSIHNEQFF	TGTGCCAGCAGTATCCACAATGAGCAGTTCTTC
few	TRBD2	TRBV6-6	TRBJ2-3	CASRGVTSADTQYF	TGTGCCAGCAGGGGGGTAACTAGCGCAGATACGCAGTATTTT
few	TRBD2	TRBV9	TRBJ2-3	CASSVGGRGWVDTQYF	TGTGCCAGCAGCGTAGGCGGGAGAGGTTGGGTGGATACGCAGTATTTT